This TCR beta chain was observed in a study of T cells in Graves' hyperthyroidism and ophthalmopathy. TCR beta CDR3 regions were amplified from RNA transcripts. TCR CDR3 regions were first amplified by RT-PCR with HTBI primers. Using its own MiXCR run on the multiplex PCR reads, TCRdb lists one record per CDR3 protein. The sample includes around 300,000 distinct CDR3 sequences, 20% to 25% of them seen just once. Study-wide points: The model's output predicted ophthalmopathy at a median of about 5.9 months prior to onset. Blood also contained most expanded thyroid clonotypes above 0.001.

There are many counts of this clonotype. Its cognate antigen is unknown. V dropped 2 bases and J dropped 0 bases, with 11 bases sitting between them. The CDR3 is made up of 15 amino acids. Per germline, CDR1 KGHSH and CDR2 LQKENI. This receptor was obtained from a man aged 30 to 45 with Graves' ophthalmopathy. Sample: blood. The gene calls are TRBV18 and TRBJ2-7, with D perhaps being TRBD1 or TRBD2 (5 bases each). In nucleotides, the CDR3 is TGTGCCAGCTCACCATGGGCAGGGAGCTCCTACGAGCAGTACTTC. Amino acid sequence: CASSPWAGSSYEQYF.